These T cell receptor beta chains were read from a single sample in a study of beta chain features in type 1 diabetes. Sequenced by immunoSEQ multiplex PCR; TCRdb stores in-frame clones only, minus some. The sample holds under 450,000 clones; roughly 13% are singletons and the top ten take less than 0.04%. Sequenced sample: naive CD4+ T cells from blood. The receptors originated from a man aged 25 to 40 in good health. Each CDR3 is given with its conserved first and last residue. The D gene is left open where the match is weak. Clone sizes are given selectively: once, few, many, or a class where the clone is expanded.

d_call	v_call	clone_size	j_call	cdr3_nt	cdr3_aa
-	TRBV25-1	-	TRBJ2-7	TGTGCCAGCAGTGAAGGGGGCAGGTACGAGCAGTACTTC	CASSEGGRYEQYF
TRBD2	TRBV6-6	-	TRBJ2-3	TGTGCCACCCGACTAGCGGCTATCACAGATACGCAGTATTTT	CATRLAAITDTQYF
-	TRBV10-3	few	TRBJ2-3	TGTGCCATCAGTCCGCAGGGCACAGATACGCAGTATTTT	CAISPQGTDTQYF
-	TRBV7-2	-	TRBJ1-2	TGTGCCAGCAGCTCTCTCACGACGGTTAACTATGGCTACACCTTC	CASSSLTTVNYGYTF
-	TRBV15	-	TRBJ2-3	TGTGCCACCAGCAGGCCTCCGAGACCAGATACGCAGTATTTT	CATSRPPRPDTQYF
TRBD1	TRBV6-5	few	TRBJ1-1	TGTGCCAGCAGTTACCTTTCCGGGACAGGGGTCCCTGAAGCTTTCTTT	CASSYLSGTGVPEAFF
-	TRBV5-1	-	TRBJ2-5	TGCGCCAGCAGCTTGGGCAATACAGGGTGGGAGACCCAGTACTTC	CASSLGNTGWETQYF
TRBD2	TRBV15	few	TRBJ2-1	TGTGCCACCAGCGACCGGACTAGCGGGGGGACCTACAATGAGCAGTTCTTC	CATSDRTSGGTYNEQFF
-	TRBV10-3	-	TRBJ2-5	TGTGCCATCAGCGGGACCAGGGGAAGCCAAGAGACCCAGTACTTC	CAISGTRGSQETQYF
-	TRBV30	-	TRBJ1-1	TGTGCCTGGAGTGTACATTCAAACACTGAAGCTTTCTTT	CAWSVHSNTEAFF
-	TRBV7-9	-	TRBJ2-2	TGTGCCAGCAGCCATTTGATGGGTTCGGGCACCGGGGAGCTGTTTTTT	CASSHLMGSGTGELFF
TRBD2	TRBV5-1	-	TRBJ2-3	TGCGCCAGCAGCCGATCTAGCGGCGGCCGGACAGATACGCAGTATTTT	CASSRSSGGRTDTQYF
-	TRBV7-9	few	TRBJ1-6	TGTGCCAGCAGCTTTGCTCAACCTAATTCACCCCTCCACTTT	CASSFAQPNSPLHF
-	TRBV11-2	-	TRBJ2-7	TGTGCCAGCAGCTTAGTAGCCGACAGCTTCTACGAGCAGTACTTC	CASSLVADSFYEQYF
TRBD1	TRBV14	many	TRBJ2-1	TGTGCCAGCAGCAGGGACAGGGTGAGCAATGAGCAGTTCTTC	CASSRDRVSNEQFF
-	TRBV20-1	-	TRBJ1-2	TGCAGTGCTATGGGGAACTATGGCTACACCTTC	CSAMGNYGYTF
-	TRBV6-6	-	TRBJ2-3	TGTGCCAGCAGTTTAACTACAGGGAGGGGCACAGATACGCAGTATTTT	CASSLTTGRGTDTQYF
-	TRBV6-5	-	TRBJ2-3	TGTGCCAGCGGGATGATTCAGGGGCCGCGTGGTACGCAGTATTTT	CASGMIQGPRGTQYF
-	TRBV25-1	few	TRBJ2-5	TGTGCCAGCAGTGAGACAGGAGTCTTCGGGACCCAGTACTTC	CASSETGVFGTQYF
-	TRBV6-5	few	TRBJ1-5	TGTGCCAGCAGTAGGGGAATCGGCAATCAGCCCCAGCATTTT	CASSRGIGNQPQHF
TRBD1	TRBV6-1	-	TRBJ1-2	TGTGCCAGCAGTCCCCCAGGACAGGGCCATGGCTACACCTTC	CASSPPGQGHGYTF
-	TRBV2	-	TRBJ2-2	TGTGCCAGCAGTATCCAGAAAACGAACACCGGGGAGCTGTTTTTT	CASSIQKTNTGELFF
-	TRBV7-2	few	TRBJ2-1	TGTGCCAGCAGCTCGAGTCTATACAATGAGCAGTTCTTC	CASSSSLYNEQFF
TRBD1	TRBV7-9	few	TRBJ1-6	TGTGCCAGCAGCTTCGGGGACAGTCATAATTCACCCCTCCACTTT	CASSFGDSHNSPLHF
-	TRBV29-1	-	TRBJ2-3	TGCAGCGTGGCGACAGGGAGGGATACGCAGTATTTT	CSVATGRDTQYF
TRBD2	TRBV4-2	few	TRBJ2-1	TGTGCCAGCAGCCAATTACTAGCGGGAGAAAATGAGCAGTTCTTC	CASSQLLAGENEQFF
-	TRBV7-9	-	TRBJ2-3	TGTGCCAGCAGCTTAACACGAAAAAGCACAGATACGCAGTATTTT	CASSLTRKSTDTQYF
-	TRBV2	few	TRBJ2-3	TGTGCCAGCGGATCGGTGGATACGCAGTATTTT	CASGSVDTQYF
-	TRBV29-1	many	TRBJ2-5	TGCAGCGTTCAAGGGGGGCTTAAGGGTTTCCAGTACTTC	CSVQGGLKGFQYF
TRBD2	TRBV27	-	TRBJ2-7	TGTGCCAGCACCCTAAGACCGGGACTAGCGGTCTACGAGCAGTACTTC	CASTLRPGLAVYEQYF
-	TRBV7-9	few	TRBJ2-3	TGTGCCAGCAGCCCCCTAGCAAGCGGTATGGTGCAGTATTTT	CASSPLASGMVQYF
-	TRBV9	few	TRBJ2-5	TGTGCCAGCAGCCGGGGGCAAGAGACCCAGTACTTC	CASSRGQETQYF
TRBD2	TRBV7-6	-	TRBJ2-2	TGTGCCAGCAGCTCCCCGGGAGGGGGAACCGGGGAGCTGTTTTTT	CASSSPGGGTGELFF
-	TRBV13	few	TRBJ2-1	TGTGCCAGCAGCTTAGGCGGAGACTACAATGAGCAGTTCTTC	CASSLGGDYNEQFF
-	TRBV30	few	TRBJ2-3	TGTGCCTGGAGTGCGGGTAGCACAGATACGCAGTATTTT	CAWSAGSTDTQYF
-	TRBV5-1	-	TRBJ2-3	TGCGCCAGCACGCCCACAGGCGCCGGTGCAGATACGCAGTATTTT	CASTPTGAGADTQYF
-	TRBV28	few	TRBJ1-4	TGTGCCAGCAGGAGTCTGCCAACTAATGAAAAACTGTTTTTT	CASRSLPTNEKLFF
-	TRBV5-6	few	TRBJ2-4	TGTGCCAGCGGACCGGTTGACCGAAACATTCAGTACTTC	CASGPVDRNIQYF
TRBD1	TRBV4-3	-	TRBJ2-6	TGCGCCAGCAGCCATGGACAGGTTAGCTCTGGGGCCAACGTCCTGACTTTC	CASSHGQVSSGANVLTF
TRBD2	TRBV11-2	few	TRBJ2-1	TGTGCCAGCAGGAGACTAGCGGGAGAGAGGTACAATGAGCAGTTCTTC	CASRRLAGERYNEQFF
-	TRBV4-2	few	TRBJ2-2	TGTGCCAGCAGCCAACAGGGAGACGCGGCCGGGGAGCTGTTTTTT	CASSQQGDAAGELFF
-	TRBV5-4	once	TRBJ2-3	TGTGCCAGCCGACTAGTGCCCCACACAGATACGCAGTATTTT	CASRLVPHTDTQYF
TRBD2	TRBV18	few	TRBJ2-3	TGTGCCAGCTCACTCCTTTCGATAGCGGGGCCTAGCACAGATACGCAGTATTTT	CASSLLSIAGPSTDTQYF
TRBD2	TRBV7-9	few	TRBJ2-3	TGTGCCAGCAGCTTGACAAGCGGGACGTCAGATACGCAGTATTTT	CASSLTSGTSDTQYF